The clone carrying this T cell receptor beta chain was observed many times. Antigen specificity is unknown. One junction end disagrees with the germline gene, perhaps due to a read error. One entry per CDR3 protein results from TCRdb running MiXCR on the reads. The table shows 700,000 to 950,000 distinct CDR3 sequences, with about 33% occurring only once. The sample originates from a study of T cell repertoires in cytomegalovirus infection. About the research overall: It can be stated that public TCR beta signatures indicated CMV infection as well as a matching HLA type.

There are 12 residues in the CDR3. Germline CDR1 reads SEHNR; CDR2 reads FQNEAQ (reference sequence). Study results and limitations: In two of eight donors, the top clonotype was HLA-C-restricted CMV-specific.

This specimen consisted of cultured CD8+ T cells from PBMCs, obtained from culture after CMV antigen stimulation. The clonotype comes from a human donor in good health (CMV status not recorded). Some clones in this sample may be carry-over from other donors' samples. The chain is built from TRBV7-9 and TRBJ2-5, with D perhaps being TRBD1 or TRBD2 (6 bases each). In DNA form, the CDR3 reads TGTGCCAGCAGCCCCCTGGGGGGCCCCCTTAACTTC. Translated, it gives CASSPLGGPLNF.